The 13 T cell receptor beta chains in this list originate from one sample, sequenced in a study of T cell changes during pregnancy in multiple sclerosis. Clones were read by immunoSEQ multiplex PCR, and TCRdb kept only the in-frame ones, dropping some. The table shows approximately 60,000 clones, with around 95% occurring only once. This specimen consisted of CD4+ T cells from peripheral blood mononuclear cells, obtained before pregnancy. These TCRs come from a female donor with multiple sclerosis, enrolled in a pregnancy study.

The genes are TRBV5-4 and TRBJ1-2; 8 nucleotides match TRBD1. The CDR3 is made up of 19 amino acids. Trimming removed 3 bases from V and 8 bases from J; junction bases left unmatched: 24. CDR1 SGHNT and CDR2 YYREEE come from the germline V gene (reference sequence). The CDR3 DNA reads TGTGCCAGCAGCTCCCCCCGCCAAAAGGCGCAGGGGGCGGCGAGCGGCTACACCTTC. Translation gives CASSSPRQKAQGAASGYTF.

This clone was found once. The rearrangement uses TRBV19 and TRBJ2-1, with 8 bases lining up with TRBD1. CDR1 and CDR2 (germline): LNHDA, SQIVND (reference sequence). The CDR3 consists of 15 residues. V shed 5 bases and J 1 base; nucleotides not matched to a gene: 4. CDR3 nucleotides: TGTGCCAGTAGTGATGACAGGGGATCCTACAATGAGCAGTTCTTC. Translated: CASSDDRGSYNEQFF.

The table lists this clone with a few counts. The gene calls are TRBV7-2 and TRBJ2-1; TRBD2 aligns across 13 bases. V dropped 1 base and J dropped 8; count of bases not matched to a gene: 8. This CDR3 is 17 amino acids long. Germline V gene data show CDR1 as SGHTA and CDR2 as FQGNSA. CDR3 protein: CASSLVGTSGNSDEQFF. CDR3 DNA: TGTGCCAGCAGCTTAGTTGGGACTAGCGGGAATTCCGATGAGCAGTTCTTC. The full variable domain, with the rest looked up from reference TRBV7-2 and TRBJ2-1, is GAGVSQSPSNKVTEKGKDVELRCDPISGHTALYWYRQSLGQGLEFLIYFQGNSAPDKSGLPSDRFSAERTGGSVSTLTIQRTQQEDSAVYLCASSLVGTSGNSDEQFFGPGTRLTVL.

This rearrangement joins TRBV4-1 to TRBJ1-2; 7 bases fit TRBD1. The CDR3 extends over 13 amino acids. Germline assignment: CDR1 MGHRA and CDR2 YSYEKL. V was clipped by 2 bases and J by 7 bases; unmatched bases: 4. CDR3 nucleotide sequence: TGCGCCAGCAGCCAATTTACAGGGGCTGGCTACACCTTC. This sequence encodes CASSQFTGAGYTF.

A note on this clone: It is likely a read error, because the conserved phenylalanine at the end of the CDR3 is missing. The limits of the CDR3 on the DNA are not certain, so only TCRdb's listed CDR3 is given. The chain carries TRBV28 and TRBJ2-3; the table's D call, TRBD2, was not checked against the DNA. The CDR3 is 13 amino acids in total, end residues counted. Germline CDR1 MDHEN, CDR2 SYDVKM. The CDR3 reads CASSFWGRETAQI.

The chain carries TRBV11-1 and TRBJ1-2; 8 positions match TRBD1. Germline CDR1 is SGHAT and CDR2 is FQDESV (reference sequence). V was pared by 5 bases and J by 4 bases, with 9 bases of the junction left unmatched. The CDR3 extends over 15 amino acids. CDR3 loop: CASSKSSDRGYGYTF. The DNA of the CDR3 is TGTGCCAGCAGCAAATCTTCAGACAGGGGCTATGGCTACACCTTC.

This rearrangement joins TRBV25-1 to TRBJ1-1; 7 bases fit TRBD1. V lost 5 bases and J lost 5; bases outside the gene matches: 5. This CDR3 is built from 13 residues. Looked up from germline, CDR1 is MGHDK and CDR2 is SYGVNS. In DNA form, the CDR3 reads TGTGCCAGCAGTTCACAGGGGCGGACTGAAGCTTTCTTT. It is translated as CASSSQGRTEAFF.

This chain uses TRBV4-3 with TRBJ2-2; tentatively, D is TRBD2 (6 bases). This CDR3 region has 16 residues. Trimming left V 0 bases short and J 5 bases short, with 13 bases between. Germline-derived CDR1 and CDR2 are LGHNA and YSLEER. The CDR3 DNA follows: TGCGCCAGCAGCCAAGAGGCCGCGGGAATAACCGGGGAGCTGTTTTTT. It codes for CASSQEAAGITGELFF.

V usage is TRBV7-9 and J usage is TRBJ1-1, with a tentative D call TRBD1 (6 bases). This CDR3 is 14 amino acids long. V was cut by 6 bases and J by 1 base, with 12 bases left in between. Germline CDR1 and CDR2: SEHNR and FQNEAQ (reference sequence). The CDR3 protein is CASSRGQPNTEAFF. The DNA for the CDR3 is TGTGCCAGCAGTCGAGGACAGCCGAACACTGAAGCTTTCTTT.

The chain carries TRBV5-6 and TRBJ2-4, with 7 bases that match TRBD1. J lost 0 bases, V lost 4 bases, and 7 bases had no gene match. The CDR3 sequence is 16 residues long. Germline V gives CDR1 SGHDT, CDR2 YYEEEE. The DNA of the CDR3 is TGTGCCAGCAGCAGGCAGGGGGAGCTAGCCAAAAACATTCAGTACTTC. It specifies CASSRQGELAKNIQYF. The full variable domain, in which reference TRBV5-6 and TRBJ2-4 provide the parts outside the CDR3, is DAGVTQSPTHLIKTRGQQVTLRCSPKSGHDTVSWYQQALGQGPQFIFQYYEEEERQRGNFPDRFSGHQFPNYSSELNVNALLLGDSALYLCASSRQGELAKNIQYFGAGTRLSVL.

V usage is TRBV7-9 and J usage is TRBJ2-3; 8 bases are a match to TRBD1. Looked up from germline, CDR1 is SEHNR and CDR2 is FQNEAQ (reference sequence). The J segment lost 0 bases and the V segment lost 2 bases, leaving 4 bases of the junction unmatched. The CDR3 loop spans 16 amino acids. The chain's CDR3 is CASSLTGQGSTDTQYF. For the CDR3, the DNA is TGTGCCAGCAGCTTAACCGGACAGGGTAGCACAGATACGCAGTATTTT.

V is TRBV25-1 and J is TRBJ2-2, with 14 nucleotides matching TRBD2. CDR1 MGHDK and CDR2 SYGVNS come from the germline V gene. Trimming took 0 bases from V and 7 from J; bases not matched to a gene: 7. The CDR3 consists of 18 residues. CDR3 in DNA: TGTGCCAGCAGTGAATATTCGAATGGACTAGCGGGAGGCGGGGAGCTGTTTTTT. Protein sequence: CASSEYSNGLAGGGELFF.

This CDR3 reads CASSPRQGYSTNEKLFF. CDR3 DNA: TGTGCCAGCTCACCACGACAGGGCTACTCAACTAATGAAAAACTGTTTTTT. V gene TRBV18 combines with J gene TRBJ1-4; 7 nucleotides agree with TRBD1. This CDR3 contains 17 residues. The J segment lost 0 bases and the V segment lost 1 base, leaving 5 bases of the junction unmatched. The germline CDR1 and CDR2 sequences are KGHSH and LQKENI.